The sequence of this T cell receptor beta chain was determined in a study of T cells expressing NK-cell markers. Whole-study context: The study sequenced eight donors, seven HCMV-seropositive and one seronegative. Study-level results: These same clonotypes (in several donors) also led the CD3+CD56-NKG2C+ fraction. Dominant NKG2C+ clonotypes made up about 1.0-7.5% of CD8+ T cells in several donors.

A remark on this clonotype: Its antigen remains unidentified.

The CDR3 covers 15 residues. Germline V CDR1 and CDR2: LGHDT, YNNKEL (reference sequence). Researchers built TCR beta cDNA using 5'RACE template switching with UMIs. TCRdb re-analyzed the 5' RACE reads; it lists each CDR3 protein once, without DNA. The sample data list 250,000 to 300,000 distinct CDR3 sequences. Material: blood T cells: a sorted CD56 or NKG2C T cell subset, CD4+ or CD8+ T cells, or bulk PBMC T cells (not recorded which). This sequence was found in a woman aged 18 to 75 in good health. The J gene is TRBJ2-1, the V gene TRBV3-1; TCRdb names TRBD2, which stays unverified in the absence of DNA. This CDR3 is CASSPQILARGEQFF.